This T cell receptor (beta chain) is from a study of T cells after yellow fever vaccination. About the study: When fractions had low cell numbers, they were prepared with SMART-Seq v4 Ultra Low Input. Study-level results: Weaker, the secondary response had a peak occurring faster, on day 5 versus 15. Most clones from primary vaccination were detected again post-booster (roughly 96% CD4, roughly 91% CD8). Within FACS-sorted repertoires, abundant clonotypes contaminating from the bulk population could be present.

The V gene lost 1 base and the J gene lost 4 bases, with 9 bases spanning the gap. The CDR3 has 14 residues. The V gene's germline CDR1 is LGHNA and CDR2 YNFKEQ. Of note for this clonotype: No antigen is known for it.

TCRdb processed the 5' RACE reads anew with MiXCR; each CDR3 protein has one entry. The sample shows about 340,000 distinct CDR3 sequences, under 5% of them seen only once. This sequence originates from a man aged 18 to 30 who received the YFV17D yellow fever vaccine. This sample comprised PBMCs, obtained 5 days after the yellow fever booster vaccination. The rearrangement joins TRBV4-2 to TRBJ2-3, with D unclear. CDR3 sequence reads: CASSQGAISDTQYF. The CDR3 nucleotides are TGTGCCAGCAGCCAAGGGGCCATTTCAGATACGCAGTATTTT.